The 6 T cell receptor beta chains reported below all come from one sample, sequenced in a study of blood T cell repertoires in COVID-19. Profiling relied on immunoSEQ multiplex PCR, and the TCRdb table lists in-frame clones only, not all of them. The data contain 220,000 or so clones, more than 85% of them singletons. The material sequenced was peripheral blood. The receptors originated from a woman in her forties or fifties with COVID-19, enrolled during active disease.

The chain carries TRBV19 and TRBJ2-4, with 7 bases matching TRBD1. The germline gives CDR1 LNHDA, CDR2 SQIVND (reference sequence). With 3 bases clipped from V and 4 bases from J, the junction kept 6 bases outside the gene matches. This CDR3 contains 15 residues. CDR3 bases: TGTGCCAGTAGTATCCGACAGGGTGAGAAAAACATTCAGTACTTC. Translating it yields CASSIRQGEKNIQYF.

This clone was picked up a small number of times. The chain couples TRBV7-8 to TRBJ1-1, with 7 bases matching TRBD1. Trimming at V came to 6 bases and at J to 3 bases, leaving 4 bases not matched to a gene. The CDR3 totals 13 residues. Germline values: CDR1 SGHVS, CDR2 FQNEAQ. Written as DNA, the CDR3 is TGTGCCAGCAGTCCCACAGGGGACACTGAAGCTTTCTTT. As protein: CASSPTGDTEAFF.

The genes are TRBV7-2 and TRBJ1-6; D is perhaps TRBD1 (6 bases). Germline V lookup: CDR1 SGHTA, CDR2 FQGNSA. The CDR3 totals 18 residues. V was shortened by 2 bases and J by 0 bases, with 14 bases between the two germline ends. The CDR3 sequence: CASSLSRGPLSYNSPLHF. The CDR3 nucleotides are TGTGCCAGCAGCTTAAGCAGGGGTCCCCTCTCCTATAATTCACCCCTCCACTTT.

J is TRBJ2-1 and V is TRBV12-3 or TRBV12-4; 7 nucleotides line up with TRBD2. The CDR3 is 12 residues long. J was trimmed by 5 bases and V by 10 bases; bases with no gene match: 5. CDR3: CANSAGDNEQFF. DNA for the CDR3: TGTGCCAACTCGGCGGGGGACAATGAGCAGTTCTTC.

The chain couples TRBV5-4 to TRBJ1-1; 8 bases match TRBD1. The V segment lost 5 bases and the J segment 1 base; nucleotides outside the gene matches: 1. CDR1 is SGHNT and CDR2 is YYREEE in the germline V gene (reference sequence). The CDR3 has 13 residues. The CDR3 nucleotides read TGTGCCAGCAGGGGGACAGGGAACACTGAAGCTTTCTTT. The encoded protein is CASRGTGNTEAFF. The whole variable domain, filled in from reference TRBV5-4 and TRBJ1-1, reads ETGVTQSPTHLIKTRGQQVTLRCSSQSGHNTVSWYQQALGQGPQFIFQYYREEENGRGNFPPRFSGLQFPNYSSELNVNALELDDSALYLCASRGTGNTEAFFGQGTRLTVV.

The chain links TRBV2 to TRBJ1-6; 7 positions match TRBD1. Germline V gives CDR1 SNHLY, CDR2 FYNNEI. The ends lost 6 bases at V and 4 bases at J; junction bases unmatched: 3. The CDR3 is 14 amino acids. CDR3 loop: CASRVTGYNSPLHF. CDR3 nucleotides: TGTGCCAGCAGGGTGACAGGGTATAATTCACCCCTCCACTTT.